Below, 11 T cell receptor beta chains from the same sample are listed, as sequenced in a study of human T cells and chemical hapten exposure. TCRdb analysed the RACE reads with MiXCR anew, one entry per CDR3 protein. The sample gives 370,000 or so distinct CDR3 sequences, roughly 4.8% of which show up once; roughly 2.4% is in the top ten. Time point in this sample: patch test 1, 2 weeks after DPC sensitization. Treatment specified: therapeutic diphenylcyclopropenone sensitization with weekly scalp DPC. Material: whole blood, obtained in connection with sensitization to the hapten diphenylcyclopropenone (DPC). These receptors all stem from a woman aged 50 to 65 with alopecia areata. Some clones in this sample may be carry-over from other donors' samples.

This clonotype has at least ten counts. V is TRBV3-1 and J is TRBJ2-7, with D possibly being TRBD1 (6 bases). V lost 1 base and J lost 0, with 7 bases in between. The CDR3 has 14 residues. The germline V gene encodes CDR1 LGHDT and CDR2 YNNKEL (reference sequence). In DNA, the CDR3 is TGTGCCAGCAGCCAAGGGGACATCTCCTACGAGCAGTACTTC. Its protein product is CASSQGDISYEQYF.

The chain has TRBV5-1 and TRBJ2-7; 9 positions match TRBD1. With 0 bases clipped from V and 5 bases from J, the junction kept 6 bases outside the gene matches. The germline V gene encodes CDR1 SGHRS and CDR2 YFSETQ. The CDR3 contains 15 residues. The CDR3 sequence is CASSLAVDRGDEQYF. Here the CDR3 DNA reads TGCGCCAGCAGCTTGGCTGTGGACAGGGGTGACGAGCAGTACTTC. The complete variable domain, with remaining parts taken from reference TRBV5-1 and TRBJ2-7, reads KAGVTQTPRYLIKTRGQQVTLSCSPISGHRSVSWYQQTPGQGLQFLFEYFSETQRNKGNFPGRFSGRQFSNSRSEMNVSTLELGDSALYLCASSLAVDRGDEQYFGPGTRLTVT.

The chain carries TRBV10-3 and TRBJ1-3, with 8 bases matching TRBD1. Germline V gives CDR1 ENHRY, CDR2 SYGVKD. V gave up 6 bases and J gave up 3 bases; unmatched junction bases: 4. This CDR3 spans 14 amino acids. The CDR3, as DNA: TGTGCCATCAGAGGGGGGACAGGTGGAAACACCATATATTTT. It specifies CAIRGGTGGNTIYF.

CDR3 DNA: TGCAGCGTCGCCCCTGGACTGAACACCGGGGAGCTGTTTTTT. Translated: CSVAPGLNTGELFF. The V call is TRBV29-1, the J call TRBJ2-2; the D gene is possibly TRBD2 (5 bases). The V gene's germline CDR1 is SQVTM and CDR2 ANQGSEA. This CDR3 is 14 amino acids long. V was trimmed by 6 bases and J by 1 base, leaving 12 bases between them.

This clonotype was detected ten times or more. V is TRBV19 and J is TRBJ1-6; the match to TRBD1 covers 8 bases. The germline V gene has CDR1 LNHDA and CDR2 SQIVND (reference sequence). This CDR3 has 14 amino acids. Trimming took 6 bases from V and 9 from J; bases not matched to a gene: 7. CDR3 nucleotide sequence: TGTGCCAGTAGCGCCGGGACAGGTACTTCACCCCTCCACTTT. The encoded protein is CASSAGTGTSPLHF.

This clonotype was observed many times. The V call is TRBV12-3 or TRBV12-4, the J call TRBJ1-5; D gene unclear. This CDR3 is 13 amino acids long. V was shortened by 5 bases and J by 7 bases, with 12 bases between the two germline ends. CDR3 loop: CASSSTSQQPQHF. The CDR3 nucleotides read TGTGCCAGCAGTAGTACGAGTCAACAGCCCCAGCATTTT.

This clonotype has a handful of counts. The chain employs TRBV2 and TRBJ1-3; 10 bases map to TRBD1. The CDR3 totals 15 residues. Germline trimming cut 8 bases from V and 2 bases from J; bases unmatched to any gene: 6. The V gene's germline CDR1 is SNHLY and CDR2 FYNNEI. The CDR3 DNA follows: TGTGCCAGCGGGAGACAGGGGGCTGCTGGAAACACCATATATTTT. It specifies CASGRQGAAGNTIYF.

The J gene is TRBJ2-7, the V gene TRBV7-8; D is uncertain. Germline lookup yields CDR1 SGHVS and CDR2 FQNEAQ. V shed 4 bases and J shed 2 bases, with 15 bases lying between them. This CDR3 contains 15 residues. The CDR3: CASSSVPGPTYEQYF. In DNA, the CDR3 is TGTGCCAGCAGCTCGGTTCCAGGCCCTACCTACGAGCAGTACTTC. Looking up the rest from reference TRBV7-8 and TRBJ2-7 gives the full variable domain: GAGVSQSPRYKVAKRGQDVALRCDPISGHVSLFWYQQALGQGPEFLTYFQNEAQLDKSGLPSDRFFAERPEGSVSTLKIQRTQQEDSAVYLCASSSVPGPTYEQYFGPGTRLTVT.

The rearrangement uses TRBV15 and TRBJ2-1, with D possibly being TRBD2 (6 bases). Deletions cut 1 base from V and 2 bases from J, with 6 bases between. CDR1 is LNHNV and CDR2 is YYDKDF in the germline V gene (reference sequence). This CDR3 has 14 residues. For the CDR3, the DNA is TGTGCCACCAGCAGAGGGACTACCTACAATGAGCAGTTCTTC. Translating it yields CATSRGTTYNEQFF.

This clonotype was observed a handful of times. This chain links TRBV6-5 with TRBJ2-4; either TRBD1 or TRBD2 may fit D (5 bases each). Per germline, CDR1 MNHEY and CDR2 SVGAGI. This CDR3 is built from 15 residues. V was pared by 0 bases and J by 3 bases, with 9 bases between. CDR3 DNA sequence: TGTGCCAGCAGTTACTCTGGGACGAACAAAAACATTCAGTACTTC. It is translated as CASSYSGTNKNIQYF.

The CDR3, as DNA: TGTGCCAGCAGTTACCCAGACACTGAAGCTTTCTTT. Translating it yields CASSYPDTEAFF. V is TRBV28 and J is TRBJ1-1; D remains unclear. Germline values: CDR1 MDHEN, CDR2 SYDVKM. V gave up 4 bases and J gave up 3 bases, with 6 bases separating them. The length of the CDR3 is 12 residues.